What follows are 5 T cell receptor beta chains derived from one specimen sequenced in a study of blood T cell repertoires in COVID-19. The assay was immunoSEQ multiplex PCR, and TCRdb's table has in-frame clones only and misses some. Of about 74,000 clones in the sample, 70% to 90% are singletons; the top ten hold around a third. Sequencing used peripheral blood. Receptors originate from a man in his 70s with acute or convalescent COVID-19.

The chain employs TRBV7-9 and TRBJ2-7, with 7 bases identical to TRBD1. Germline V lookup: CDR1 SEHNR, CDR2 FQNEAQ (reference sequence). The CDR3 runs 14 residues. The junction had 4 bases not matched to a gene; V was cut back by 4 bases and J by 1 base. CDR3 region: CASSSNRGSYEQYF. CDR3 in DNA: TGTGCCAGCAGCTCAAACAGGGGTTCCTACGAGCAGTACTTC.

This clone was seen only a few times. The chain joins TRBV5-1 to TRBJ2-5; perhaps TRBD2 as D (5 bases). Trimming removed 5 bases from V and 5 bases from J, with 7 bases in between. Per germline, CDR1 SGHRS and CDR2 YFSETQ. The CDR3 consists of 11 residues. Here the CDR3 DNA reads TGCGCCAGCAGGGGAGTCGAGACCCAGTACTTC. Protein: CASRGVETQYF.

The gene calls are TRBV6-1 and TRBJ2-5; D unresolved. V gave up 3 bases and J gave up 6 bases, with 14 bases separating them. Germline CDR1 MNHNS, CDR2 SASEGT. This CDR3 has 14 residues. This CDR3 is CASSDTHYLKTQYF. The CDR3, as DNA: TGTGCCAGCAGTGATACACACTATCTGAAGACCCAGTACTTC.

The gene calls are TRBV19 and TRBJ1-3; no firm D call. The ends were cut back, 3 bases at V and 4 bases at J, with 13 bases in the middle. CDR3 size: 15 residues. Per germline, CDR1 LNHDA and CDR2 SQIVND (reference sequence). CDR3 in DNA: TGTGCCAGTAGTATTTCCCGGTGGTCCGGAAACACCATATATTTT. This codes for CASSISRWSGNTIYF. Supplemented by reference TRBV19 and TRBJ1-3, the full variable domain reads DGGITQSPKYLFRKEGQNVTLSCEQNLNHDAMYWYRQDPGQGLRLIYYSQIVNDFQKGDIAEGYSVSREKKESFPLTVTSAQKNPTAFYLCASSISRWSGNTIYFGEGSWLTVV.

V is TRBV18 and J is TRBJ2-7, with D maybe TRBD1 (5 bases). The CDR3 sequence is 14 residues long. CDR1 is KGHSH and CDR2 is LQKENI in the germline V gene. Between the trimmed V and J ends, which lost 3 bases and 2 bases, there was a span of 11 bases. The CDR3 nucleotides read TGTGCCAGCTCACCCCCGACAGCGACCTACGAGCAGTACTTC. It yields the protein CASSPPTATYEQYF.